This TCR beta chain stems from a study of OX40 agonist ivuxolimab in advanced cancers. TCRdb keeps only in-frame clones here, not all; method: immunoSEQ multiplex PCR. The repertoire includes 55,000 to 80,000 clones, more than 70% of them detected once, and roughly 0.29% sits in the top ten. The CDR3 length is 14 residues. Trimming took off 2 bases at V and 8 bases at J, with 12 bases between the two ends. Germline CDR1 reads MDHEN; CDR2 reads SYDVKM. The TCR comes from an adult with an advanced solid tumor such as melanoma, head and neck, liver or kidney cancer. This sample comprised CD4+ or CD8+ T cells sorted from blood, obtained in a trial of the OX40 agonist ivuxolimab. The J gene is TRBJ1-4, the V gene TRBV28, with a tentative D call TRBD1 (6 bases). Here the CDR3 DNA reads TGTGCCAGCAGTTTACAGGGGATTGTCGAAAAACTGTTTTTT. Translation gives CASSLQGIVEKLFF.